This is a list of T cell receptor beta chains from one sample in a study of shared clonotypes between healthy human individuals. TCRdb's copy holds only in-frame clones and misses some; the assay was immunoSEQ multiplex PCR. The sample records about 2 million clones, approximately 94% being singletons. Sequencing was carried out using naive CD8+ T cells sorted from blood. The origin of the receptors is a man younger than 35 in good health. Each CDR3 is given without its conserved first and last residue.

V gene	J gene	CDR3 length	CDR3 protein
TRBV4-3	TRBJ2-3	13	ASSQGLAVTDTQY
TRBV9	TRBJ2-3	14	ASSVSSGGGTDTQY
TRBV5-1	TRBJ2-1	12	ASSFSGPYNEQF
TRBV4-3	TRBJ2-1	14	ASSQGGLAGDVEQF
TRBV7-9	TRBJ2-1	11	ASSFVGGNEQF
TRBV27	TRBJ2-7	14	ASSSSAGENSYEQY
TRBV5-1	TRBJ1-1	12	ASSQDRADTEAF
TRBV2	TRBJ2-7	9	ASRAAYEQY
TRBV5-1	TRBJ2-1	13	ASSLTSGFYNEQF
TRBV30	TRBJ2-7	13	AWSGAGTGAYEQY
TRBV6-1	TRBJ1-6	13	ASSTVGSYNSPLH
TRBV1	TRBJ2-2	15	TSSQVDSWLHTGELF
TRBV2	TRBJ1-2	10	AIRPDFYGYT
TRBV5-4	TRBJ2-3	13	ASSFSGGSADTQY
TRBV2	TRBJ1-1	14	ASSEMEGLVNTEAF
TRBV2	TRBJ2-7	12	ASSEALRGYEQY
TRBV28	TRBJ2-7	10	ASSWSSYEQY
TRBV2	TRBJ1-1	11	ASSEDGETEAF
TRBV7-9	TRBJ1-1	13	ASSPRQETNTEAF
TRBV28	TRBJ2-7	12	ASSLSGLSYEQY
TRBV4-1	TRBJ2-1	14	ASSPNQYDVINEQF
TRBV4-1	TRBJ1-6	12	ASSEVSYNSPLH
TRBV6-5	TRBJ1-6	12	ASSSRGNNSPLH
TRBV2	TRBJ2-5	12	AGGGWAVQETQY